Below, 8 T cell receptor beta chains from the same sample are listed, as sequenced in a study of blood T cells in healthy people across ages (dated by TCRdb to about 2015). Library method: 5' RACE. TCRdb lists the instrument as Illumina HiSeq 2500. A second PCR of about 6 to 11 cycles was performed with a sample-barcoded 5' primer and a J-beta primer mix. TCRdb trimmed public reads at Q25 via fastp, called clones via MiXCR and kept in-frame beta chains. Each record represents a unique CDR3 protein, reported with the most common genes and DNA among its rows. Within this sample are about 810,000 distinct CDR3 sequences, with around 36% of them counted one time only. Of the sample, under 15% falls within the top ten clones. Sequenced: blood. The source is a man aged 18 to 35 in good health.

This clonotype occurred a few times. CDR3 loop: CASSGGAIYNEQFF. DNA for the CDR3: TGTGCCTCCTCAGGGGGCGCGATCTACAATGAGCAGTTCTTC. The chain joins TRBV10-3 to TRBJ2-1; 8 bases fit TRBD1. CDR1 and CDR2 (germline): ENHRY, SYGVKD. J was trimmed by 3 bases and V by 11 bases; bases with no gene match: 9. The CDR3 has 14 amino acids.

To note about this clonotype: This may stem from a read error, because a much larger clone lies one nucleotide away. Without the conserved terminal phenylalanine or tryptophan, this CDR3 likely stems from a read error. The chain recombines TRBV7-2 with TRBJ1-2; D is unclear. CDR1 and CDR2 from the germline V gene are SGHTA and FQGNSA. This CDR3 has 14 amino acids. With 0 bases removed from V and 4 bases from J, the gap between germline ends came to 9 bases. In DNA, the CDR3 is TGTGCCAGCAGCTTAGCTTTCAGCGCCTATGGCTACACCTCC. Translating it yields CASSLAFSAYGYTS.

The V call is TRBV5-1, the J call TRBJ1-1; 7 bases are a match to TRBD1. V dropped 0 bases and J dropped 5; count of bases not matched to a gene: 13. The CDR3 is made up of 17 amino acids. The germline V gene encodes CDR1 SGHRS and CDR2 YFSETQ. The CDR3 DNA sequence: TGCGCCAGCAGCTTGGGATGGACCACAGGGGAACGAACTGAAGCTTTCTTT. Amino acid sequence: CASSLGWTTGERTEAFF. Full variable domain (rest looked up from reference TRBV5-1 and TRBJ1-1): KAGVTQTPRYLIKTRGQQVTLSCSPISGHRSVSWYQQTPGQGLQFLFEYFSETQRNKGNFPGRFSGRQFSNSRSEMNVSTLELGDSALYLCASSLGWTTGERTEAFFGQGTRLTVV.

This clonotype was detected once. A much larger clone lies one base from this, so it may be a read error. The chain joins TRBV7-2 to TRBJ2-1; D might be TRBD2 (6 bases). This CDR3 is built from 13 residues. Germline CDR1 SGHTA, CDR2 FQGNSA. V was cut by 5 bases and J by 7 bases, with 12 bases left in between. The CDR3 nucleotides read TGTGCCAGCAGCGTAGACCGGGAGAATGAGCAGTTCTTC. Encoded protein: CASSVDRENEQFF.

The chain recombines TRBV28 with TRBJ2-1; D remains ambiguous. This CDR3 region has 14 residues. Trimming shortened V by 7 bases and J by 7 bases, and 17 bases separated the two germline ends. Germline V lookup: CDR1 MDHEN, CDR2 SYDVKM. The CDR3 DNA sequence: TGTGCCAGCATTCTCACCCAAGCAAGAAATGAGCAGTTCTTC. Translating it yields CASILTQARNEQFF. Full variable domain (rest looked up from reference TRBV28 and TRBJ2-1): DVKVTQSSRYLVKRTGEKVFLECVQDMDHENMFWYRQDPGLGLRLIYFSYDVKMKEKGDIPEGYSVSREKKERFSLILESASTNQTSMYLCASILTQARNEQFFGPGTRLTVL.

The chain uses TRBV20-1 and TRBJ1-3; D not resolved. The CDR3 is 13 residues long. Germline V CDR1 and CDR2: DFQATT, SNEGSKA (reference sequence). The V end lost 6 bases, the J end lost 2 bases, and 11 bases lay between the germline ends. CDR3 nucleotides: TGCAGTGCCCCAGAGACACCTGGAAACACCATATATTTT. Translating it yields CSAPETPGNTIYF.

The chain joins TRBV12-3 or TRBV12-4 to TRBJ1-5; a weak D match, TRBD1 (6 bases). The ends were cut back, 2 bases at V and 6 bases at J, with 8 bases in the middle. This CDR3 spans 13 amino acids. The CDR3 bases are TGTGCCAGCAGTTTACAGGGGATTCAGCCCCAGCATTTT. It encodes CASSLQGIQPQHF.

This clonotype was detected only a few times. This sequence joins TRBV20-1 and TRBJ1-5; possibly TRBD1 for D (5 bases). The CDR3 loop spans 14 amino acids. V was shortened by 3 bases and J by 5 bases, with 14 bases between the two germline ends. CDR1 is DFQATT and CDR2 is SNEGSKA in the germline V gene (reference sequence). In nucleotides, the CDR3 is TGCAGTGCTAGGCGTCAGGGACTTGATCAGCCCCAGCATTTT. Translated: CSARRQGLDQPQHF.